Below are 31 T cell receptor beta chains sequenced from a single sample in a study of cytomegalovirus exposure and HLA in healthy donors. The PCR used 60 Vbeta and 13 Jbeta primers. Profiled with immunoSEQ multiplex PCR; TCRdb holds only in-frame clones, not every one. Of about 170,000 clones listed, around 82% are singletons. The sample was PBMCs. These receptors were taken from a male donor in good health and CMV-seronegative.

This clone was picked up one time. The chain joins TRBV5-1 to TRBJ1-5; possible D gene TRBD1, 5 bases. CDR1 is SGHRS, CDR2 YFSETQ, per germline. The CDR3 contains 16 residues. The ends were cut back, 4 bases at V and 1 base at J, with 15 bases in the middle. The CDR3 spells CASSPTGEGSNQPQHF. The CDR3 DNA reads TGCGCCAGCAGCCCAACGGGGGAGGGGAGCAATCAGCCCCAGCATTTT.

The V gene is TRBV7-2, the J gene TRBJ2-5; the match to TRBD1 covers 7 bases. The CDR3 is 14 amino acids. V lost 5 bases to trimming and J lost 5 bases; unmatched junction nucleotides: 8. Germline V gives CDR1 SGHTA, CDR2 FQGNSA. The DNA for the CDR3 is TGTGCCAGCAGCCGAGACAGGGTGGGCGAGACCCAGTACTTC. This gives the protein CASSRDRVGETQYF.

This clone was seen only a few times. CDR3 in amino acids: CASSLGSRGSNQPQHF. The CDR3 region has the DNA TGTGCCAGCAGCTTAGGATCCAGGGGGAGCAATCAGCCCCAGCATTTT. The V gene is TRBV7-2, the J gene TRBJ1-5; the match to TRBD1 covers 7 bases. Per germline, CDR1 SGHTA and CDR2 FQGNSA. V shed 1 base, J shed 1 base, and the junction held 4 bases outside the gene matches. The CDR3 is 16 amino acids.

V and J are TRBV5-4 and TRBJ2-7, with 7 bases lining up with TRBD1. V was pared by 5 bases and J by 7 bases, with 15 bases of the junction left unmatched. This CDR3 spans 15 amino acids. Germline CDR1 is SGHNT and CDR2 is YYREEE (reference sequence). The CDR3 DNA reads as TGTGCCAGCAGTAGGCAGGGGGAGAGCCTCGGGGAGCAGTACTTC. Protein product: CASSRQGESLGEQYF.

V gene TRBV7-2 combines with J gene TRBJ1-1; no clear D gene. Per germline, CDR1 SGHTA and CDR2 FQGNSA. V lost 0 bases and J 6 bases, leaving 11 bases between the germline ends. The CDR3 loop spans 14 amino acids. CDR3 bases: TGTGCCAGCAGCTTAGCCCGTGCGGGGTCTGAAGCTTTCTTT. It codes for CASSLARAGSEAFF.

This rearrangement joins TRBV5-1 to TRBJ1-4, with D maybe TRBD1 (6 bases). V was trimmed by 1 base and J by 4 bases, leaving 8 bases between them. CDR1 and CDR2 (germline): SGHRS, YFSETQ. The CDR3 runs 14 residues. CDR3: CASSLQGINEKLFF. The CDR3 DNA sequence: TGCGCCAGCAGCTTGCAGGGGATTAATGAAAAACTGTTTTTT.

CDR3 in DNA: TGTGCCAGCAGCTTGACTCCTTCCGAGCAGTACTTC. It codes for CASSLTPSEQYF. V gene TRBV5-4 combines with J gene TRBJ2-5; D not resolved. The J call may not be correct, given that the DNA end is closer to TRBJ2-7. The germline gives CDR1 SGHNT, CDR2 YYREEE (reference sequence). The CDR3 has 12 amino acids.

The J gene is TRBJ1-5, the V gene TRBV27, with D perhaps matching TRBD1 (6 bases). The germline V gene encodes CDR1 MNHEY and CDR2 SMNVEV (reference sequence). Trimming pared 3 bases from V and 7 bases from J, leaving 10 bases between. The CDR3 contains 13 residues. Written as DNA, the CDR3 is TGTGCCAGCAGTTTTAAGGGGGACCAGCCCCAGCATTTT. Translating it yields CASSFKGDQPQHF.

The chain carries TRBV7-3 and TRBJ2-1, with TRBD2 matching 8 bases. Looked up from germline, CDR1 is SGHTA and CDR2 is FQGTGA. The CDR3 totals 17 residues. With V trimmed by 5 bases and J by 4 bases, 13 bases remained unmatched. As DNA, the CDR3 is TGTGCCAGCAGCCCGAACAGGGCGGGGGGAATATACAATGAGCAGTTCTTC. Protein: CASSPNRAGGIYNEQFF.

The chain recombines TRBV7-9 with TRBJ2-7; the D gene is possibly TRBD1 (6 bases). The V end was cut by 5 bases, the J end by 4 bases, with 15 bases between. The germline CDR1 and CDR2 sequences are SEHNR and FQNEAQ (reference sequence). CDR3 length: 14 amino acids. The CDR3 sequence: CASSQEYRVYEQYF. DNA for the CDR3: TGTGCCAGCAGCCAGGAATACAGGGTTTACGAGCAGTACTTC.

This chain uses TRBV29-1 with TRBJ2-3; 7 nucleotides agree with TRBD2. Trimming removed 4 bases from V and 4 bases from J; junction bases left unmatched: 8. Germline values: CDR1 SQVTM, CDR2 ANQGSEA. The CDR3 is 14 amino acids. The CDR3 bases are TGCAGCGTTGCCCGTACTAGCGCTCCAGATACGCAGTATTTT. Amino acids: CSVARTSAPDTQYF.

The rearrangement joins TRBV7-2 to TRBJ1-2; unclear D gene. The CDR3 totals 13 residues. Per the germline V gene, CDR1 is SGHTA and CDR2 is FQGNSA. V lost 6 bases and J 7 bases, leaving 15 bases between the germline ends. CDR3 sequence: CASRQTADRGYTF. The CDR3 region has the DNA TGTGCCAGCAGACAAACCGCCGATCGTGGCTACACCTTC.

The CDR3 DNA is TGCGCCAGCAGCTCCAAGACAGGGAACACTGAAGCTTTCTTT. It is translated as CASSSKTGNTEAFF. The chain carries TRBV5-1 and TRBJ1-1, with D possibly matching TRBD1 (6 bases). V shed 3 bases and J shed 1 base, with 10 bases lying between them. The CDR3 extends over 14 amino acids. CDR1 is SGHRS, CDR2 YFSETQ, per germline.

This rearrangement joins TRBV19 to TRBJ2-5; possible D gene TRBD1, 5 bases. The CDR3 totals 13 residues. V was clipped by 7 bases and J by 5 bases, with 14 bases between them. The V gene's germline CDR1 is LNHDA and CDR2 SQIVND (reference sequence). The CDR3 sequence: CASTPGLGETQYF. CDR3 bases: TGTGCCAGTACGCCAGGGCTCGGGGAGACCCAGTACTTC.

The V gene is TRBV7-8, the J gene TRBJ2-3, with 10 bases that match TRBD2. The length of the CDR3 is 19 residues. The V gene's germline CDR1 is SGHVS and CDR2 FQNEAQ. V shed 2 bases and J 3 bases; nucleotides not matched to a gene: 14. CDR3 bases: TGTGCCAGCAGCTTAAATTCTCAACTAGCGGGACGAACAACAGATACGCAGTATTTT. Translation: CASSLNSQLAGRTTDTQYF.

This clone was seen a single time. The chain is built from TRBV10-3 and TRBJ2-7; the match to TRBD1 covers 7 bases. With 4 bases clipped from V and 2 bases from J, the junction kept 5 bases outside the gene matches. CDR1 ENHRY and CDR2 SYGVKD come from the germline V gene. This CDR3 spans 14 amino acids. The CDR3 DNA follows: TGTGCCATCAGTGGAGGGGGCGTTACCTACGAGCAGTACTTC. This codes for CAISGGGVTYEQYF.

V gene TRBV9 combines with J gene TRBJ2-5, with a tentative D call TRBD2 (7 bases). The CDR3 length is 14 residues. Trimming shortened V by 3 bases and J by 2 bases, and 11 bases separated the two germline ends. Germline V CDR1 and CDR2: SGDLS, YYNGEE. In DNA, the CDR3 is TGTGCCAGCAGCGGGGGGGGCCCTCAAGAGACCCAGTACTTC. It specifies CASSGGGPQETQYF.

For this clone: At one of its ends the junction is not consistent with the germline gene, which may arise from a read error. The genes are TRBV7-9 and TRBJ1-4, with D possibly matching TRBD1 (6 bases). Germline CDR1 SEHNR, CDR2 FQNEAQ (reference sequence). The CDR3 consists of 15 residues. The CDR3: CSSSLMTGTSEKLFF. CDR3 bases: TGTTCCAGCAGCTTGATGACAGGAACTAGTGAAAAACTGTTTTTT.

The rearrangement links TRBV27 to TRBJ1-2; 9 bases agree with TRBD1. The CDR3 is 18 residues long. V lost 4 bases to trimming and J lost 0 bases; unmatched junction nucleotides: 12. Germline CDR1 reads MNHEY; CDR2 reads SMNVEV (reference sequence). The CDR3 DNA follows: TGTGCCAGCAGTTCAGGGACAGGGAACCTACCCACTAACTATGGCTACACCTTC. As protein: CASSSGTGNLPTNYGYTF.

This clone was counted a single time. CDR3 protein: CASSLQSGTGVYNEQFF. The CDR3 DNA reads TGTGCCAGCAGCCTACAATCCGGGACAGGGGTCTACAATGAGCAGTTCTTC. This chain uses TRBV7-3 with TRBJ2-1; TRBD1 aligns across 10 bases. J was trimmed by 3 bases and V by 5 bases; bases with no gene match: 10. The CDR3 covers 17 residues. Per germline, CDR1 SGHTA and CDR2 FQGTGA.

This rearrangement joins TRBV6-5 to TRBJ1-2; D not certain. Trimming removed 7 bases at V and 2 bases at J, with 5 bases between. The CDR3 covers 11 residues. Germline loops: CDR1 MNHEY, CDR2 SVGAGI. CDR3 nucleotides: TGTGCCAGCACTGTAAACTATGGCTACACCTTC. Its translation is CASTVNYGYTF.

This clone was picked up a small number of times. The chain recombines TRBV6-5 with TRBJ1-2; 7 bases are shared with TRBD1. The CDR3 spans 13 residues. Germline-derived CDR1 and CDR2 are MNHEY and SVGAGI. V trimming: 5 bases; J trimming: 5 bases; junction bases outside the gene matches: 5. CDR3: CASSHTGAYGYTF. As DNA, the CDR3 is TGTGCCAGCAGTCATACAGGGGCGTATGGCTACACCTTC.

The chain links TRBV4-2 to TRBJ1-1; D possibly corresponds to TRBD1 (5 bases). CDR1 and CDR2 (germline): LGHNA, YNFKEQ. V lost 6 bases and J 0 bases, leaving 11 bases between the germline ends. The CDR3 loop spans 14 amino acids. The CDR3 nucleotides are TGTGCCAGCAGTTTAGACAGCATGAACACTGAAGCTTTCTTT. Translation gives CASSLDSMNTEAFF.

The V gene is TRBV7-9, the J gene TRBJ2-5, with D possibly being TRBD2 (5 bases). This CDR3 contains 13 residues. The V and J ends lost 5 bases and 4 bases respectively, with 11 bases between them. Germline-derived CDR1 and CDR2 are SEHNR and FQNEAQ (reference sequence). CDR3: CASSTTEGETQYF. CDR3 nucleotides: TGTGCCAGCAGCACCACAGAGGGAGAGACCCAGTACTTC.

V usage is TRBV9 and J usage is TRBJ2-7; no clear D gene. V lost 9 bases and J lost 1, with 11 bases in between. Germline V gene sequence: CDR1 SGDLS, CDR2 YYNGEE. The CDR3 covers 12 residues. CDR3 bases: TGTGCCACCCAAGCGCAGTCCTACGAGCAGTACTTC. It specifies CATQAQSYEQYF.

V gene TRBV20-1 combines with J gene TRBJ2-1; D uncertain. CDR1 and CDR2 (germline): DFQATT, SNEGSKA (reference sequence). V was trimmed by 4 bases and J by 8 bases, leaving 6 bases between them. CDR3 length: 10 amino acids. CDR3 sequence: CSAMFDEQFF. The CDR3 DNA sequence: TGCAGTGCTATGTTCGATGAGCAGTTCTTC.

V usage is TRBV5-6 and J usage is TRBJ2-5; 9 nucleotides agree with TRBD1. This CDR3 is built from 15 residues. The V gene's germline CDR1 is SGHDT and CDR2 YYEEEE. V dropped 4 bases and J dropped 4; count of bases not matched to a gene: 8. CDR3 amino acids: CASSPGTGSLETQYF. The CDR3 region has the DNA TGTGCCAGCAGCCCCGGGACAGGGAGTTTAGAGACCCAGTACTTC.

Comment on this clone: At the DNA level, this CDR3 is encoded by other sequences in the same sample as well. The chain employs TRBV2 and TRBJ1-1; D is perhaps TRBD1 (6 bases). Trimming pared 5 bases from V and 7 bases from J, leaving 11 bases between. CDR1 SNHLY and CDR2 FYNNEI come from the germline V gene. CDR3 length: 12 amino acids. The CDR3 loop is CASSLGQHEAFF. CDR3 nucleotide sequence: TGTGCCAGCAGTTTAGGACAGCATGAAGCTTTCTTT.

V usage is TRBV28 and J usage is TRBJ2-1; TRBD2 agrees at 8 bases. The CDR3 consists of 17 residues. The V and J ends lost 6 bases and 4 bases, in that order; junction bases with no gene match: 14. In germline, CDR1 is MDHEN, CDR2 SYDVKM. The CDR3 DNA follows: TGTGCCAGCAGACGGGGAACGGGAGCGGGGGAGTACAATGAGCAGTTCTTC. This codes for CASRRGTGAGEYNEQFF.

In DNA, the CDR3 is TGCGCCCCTAATCTTGTCACTGAAGCTTTCTTT. Encoded protein: CAPNLVTEAFF. The gene calls are TRBV23-1 and TRBJ1-1; D is undetermined. TRBV23-1 is noted as an ORF with a role that remains uncertain. V was shortened by 11 bases and J by 4 bases, with 11 bases between the two germline ends. This CDR3 has 11 residues.

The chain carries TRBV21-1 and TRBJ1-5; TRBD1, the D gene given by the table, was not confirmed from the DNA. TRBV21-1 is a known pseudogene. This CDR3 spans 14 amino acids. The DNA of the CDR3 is TGTGCCAGCAGCGCGCCGACAGGGGATCAGCCCCAGCATTTT. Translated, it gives CASSAPTGDQPQHF.